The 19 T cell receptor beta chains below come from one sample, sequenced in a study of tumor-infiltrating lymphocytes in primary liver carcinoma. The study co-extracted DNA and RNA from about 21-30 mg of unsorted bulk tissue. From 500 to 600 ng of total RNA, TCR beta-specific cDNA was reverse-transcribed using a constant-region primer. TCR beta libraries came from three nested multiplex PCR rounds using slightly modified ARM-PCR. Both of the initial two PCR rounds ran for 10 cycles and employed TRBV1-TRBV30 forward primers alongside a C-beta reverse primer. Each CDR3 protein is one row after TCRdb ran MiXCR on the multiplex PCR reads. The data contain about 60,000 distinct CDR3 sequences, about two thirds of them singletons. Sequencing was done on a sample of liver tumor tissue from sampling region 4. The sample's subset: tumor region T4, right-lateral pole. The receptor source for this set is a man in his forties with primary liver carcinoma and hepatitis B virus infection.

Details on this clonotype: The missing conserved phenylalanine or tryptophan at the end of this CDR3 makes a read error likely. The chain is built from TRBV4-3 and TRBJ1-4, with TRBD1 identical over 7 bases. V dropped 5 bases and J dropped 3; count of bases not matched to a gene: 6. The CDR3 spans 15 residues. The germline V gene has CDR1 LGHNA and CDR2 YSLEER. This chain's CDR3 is CASSWSDRSNEKLFL. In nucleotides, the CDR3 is TGCGCCAGCAGCTGGTCGGACAGGTCTAATGAAAAACTGTTTCTT.

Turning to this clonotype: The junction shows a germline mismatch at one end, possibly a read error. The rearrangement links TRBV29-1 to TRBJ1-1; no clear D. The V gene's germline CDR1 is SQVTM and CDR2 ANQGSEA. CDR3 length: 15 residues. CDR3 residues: CSVAGGWEMNTEALF. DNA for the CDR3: TGCAGCGTTGCAGGTGGCTGGGAGATGAACACTGAAGCTTTATTT.

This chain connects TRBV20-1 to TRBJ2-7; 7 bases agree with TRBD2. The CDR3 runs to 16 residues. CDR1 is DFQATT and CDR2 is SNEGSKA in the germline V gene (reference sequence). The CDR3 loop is CSVGFPRPAGFLEQYF. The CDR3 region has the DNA TGCAGCGTTGGCTTTCCCCGTCCAGCGGGATTTCTCGAGCAGTACTTC.

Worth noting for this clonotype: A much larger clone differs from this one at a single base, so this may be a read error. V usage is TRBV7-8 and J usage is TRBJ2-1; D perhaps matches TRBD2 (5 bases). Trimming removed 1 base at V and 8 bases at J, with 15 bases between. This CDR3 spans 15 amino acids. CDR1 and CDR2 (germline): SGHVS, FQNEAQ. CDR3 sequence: CASSLGTPNYDEQFF. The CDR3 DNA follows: TGTGCCAGCAGCTTAGGGACTCCTAATTACGATGAGCAGTTCTTC.

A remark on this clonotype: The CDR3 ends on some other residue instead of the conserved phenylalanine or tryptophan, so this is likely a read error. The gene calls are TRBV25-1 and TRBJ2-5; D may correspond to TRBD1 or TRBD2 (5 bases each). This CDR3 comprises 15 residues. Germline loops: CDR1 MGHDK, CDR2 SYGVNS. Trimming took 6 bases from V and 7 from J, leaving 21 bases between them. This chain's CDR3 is CASSDTRDGKGTQYL. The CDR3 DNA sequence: TGTGCCAGCAGCGATACCCGGGACGGAAAAGGGACCCAGTACCTC.

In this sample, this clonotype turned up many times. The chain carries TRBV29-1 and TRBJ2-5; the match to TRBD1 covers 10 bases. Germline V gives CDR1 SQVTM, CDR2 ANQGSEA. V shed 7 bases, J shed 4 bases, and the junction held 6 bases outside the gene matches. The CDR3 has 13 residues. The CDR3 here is CSGQGAKVETQYF. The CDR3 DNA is TGCAGCGGACAGGGGGCGAAAGTAGAGACCCAGTACTTC.

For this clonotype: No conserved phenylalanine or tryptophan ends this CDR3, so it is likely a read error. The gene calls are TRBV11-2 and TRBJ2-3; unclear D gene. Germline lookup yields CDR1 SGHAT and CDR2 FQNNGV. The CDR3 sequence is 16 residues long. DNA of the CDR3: TGTGTCAGCAGCTTCTTACCCAACTCTAACGCAGATACGCAGTATATT. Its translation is CVSSFLPNSNADTQYI.

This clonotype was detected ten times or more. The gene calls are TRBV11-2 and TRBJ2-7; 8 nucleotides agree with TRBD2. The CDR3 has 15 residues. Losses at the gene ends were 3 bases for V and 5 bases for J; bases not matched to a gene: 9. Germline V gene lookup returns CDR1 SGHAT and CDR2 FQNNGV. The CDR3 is CASSFPGLGIHEQYF. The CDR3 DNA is TGTGCCAGCAGCTTCCCGGGACTAGGGATCCACGAGCAGTACTTC.

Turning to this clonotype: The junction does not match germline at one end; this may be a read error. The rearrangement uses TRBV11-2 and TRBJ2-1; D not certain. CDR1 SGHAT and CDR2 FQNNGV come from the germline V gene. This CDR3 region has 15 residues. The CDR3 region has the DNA TGTGCCAGCAGCTTAGGTCCAGTGGGTGTTTCTGAGAAGTTCTTC. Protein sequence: CASSLGPVGVSEKFF.

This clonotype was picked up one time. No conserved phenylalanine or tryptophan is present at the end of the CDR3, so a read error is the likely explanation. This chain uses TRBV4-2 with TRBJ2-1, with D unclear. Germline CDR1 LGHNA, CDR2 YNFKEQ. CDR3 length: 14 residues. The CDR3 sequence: CASSVGHSDNVQFL. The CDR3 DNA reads TGTGCCAGCAGCGTAGGGCACAGCGACAATGTGCAGTTCTTG.

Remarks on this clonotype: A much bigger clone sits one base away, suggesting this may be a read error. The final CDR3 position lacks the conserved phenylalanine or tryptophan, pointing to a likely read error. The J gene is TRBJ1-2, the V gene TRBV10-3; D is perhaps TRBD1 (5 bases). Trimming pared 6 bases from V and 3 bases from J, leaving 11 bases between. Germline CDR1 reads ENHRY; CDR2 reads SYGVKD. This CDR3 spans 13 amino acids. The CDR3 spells CAIRVDRDYGYTL. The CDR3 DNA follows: TGTGCCATCAGAGTCGACAGAGACTATGGCTACACCTTA.

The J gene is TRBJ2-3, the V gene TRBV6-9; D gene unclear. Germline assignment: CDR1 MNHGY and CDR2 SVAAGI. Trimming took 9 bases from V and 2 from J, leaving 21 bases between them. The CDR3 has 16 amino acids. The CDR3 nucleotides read TGTGCCAGTAGTCCCATCGCAGGTGAAGTCACAGATACGCAGTATTTT. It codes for CASSPIAGEVTDTQYF.

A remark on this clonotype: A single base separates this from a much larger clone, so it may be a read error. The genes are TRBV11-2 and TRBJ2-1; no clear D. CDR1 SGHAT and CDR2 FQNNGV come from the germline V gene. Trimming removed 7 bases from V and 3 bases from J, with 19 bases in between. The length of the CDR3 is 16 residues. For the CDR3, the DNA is TGTGCCAGCACTTTTTCTATCCAGAGCTTCTACAATGAGCAGTTCTTC. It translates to CASTFSIQSFYNEQFF.

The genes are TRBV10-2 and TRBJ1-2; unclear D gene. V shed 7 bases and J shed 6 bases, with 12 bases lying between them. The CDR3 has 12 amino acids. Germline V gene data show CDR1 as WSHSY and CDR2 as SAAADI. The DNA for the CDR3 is TGCGCCAGCACCCACACCCGTGATGGCTACACCTTC. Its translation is CASTHTRDGYTF.

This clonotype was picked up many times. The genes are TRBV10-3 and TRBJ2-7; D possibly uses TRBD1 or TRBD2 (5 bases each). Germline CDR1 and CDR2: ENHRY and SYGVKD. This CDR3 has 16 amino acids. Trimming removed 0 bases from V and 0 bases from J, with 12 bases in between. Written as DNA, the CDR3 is TGTGCCATCAGTGAGTCGATGTGGGGGAGCTCCTACGAGCAGTACTTC. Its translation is CAISESMWGSSYEQYF.

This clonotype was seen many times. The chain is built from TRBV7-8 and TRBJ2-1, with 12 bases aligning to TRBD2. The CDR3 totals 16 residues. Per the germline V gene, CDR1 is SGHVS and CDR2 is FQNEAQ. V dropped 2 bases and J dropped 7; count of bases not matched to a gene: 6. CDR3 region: CASSLKLAGGSNEQFF. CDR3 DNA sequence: TGTGCCAGCAGCTTAAAACTAGCGGGAGGCTCTAATGAGCAGTTCTTC.

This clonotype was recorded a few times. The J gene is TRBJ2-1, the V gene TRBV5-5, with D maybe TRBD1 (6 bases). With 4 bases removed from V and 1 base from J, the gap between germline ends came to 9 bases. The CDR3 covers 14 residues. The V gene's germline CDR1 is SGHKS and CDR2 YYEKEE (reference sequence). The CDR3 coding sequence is TGTGCCAGCAGCCCACAGGGTTCCTACAATGAGCAGTTCTTC. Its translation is CASSPQGSYNEQFF.

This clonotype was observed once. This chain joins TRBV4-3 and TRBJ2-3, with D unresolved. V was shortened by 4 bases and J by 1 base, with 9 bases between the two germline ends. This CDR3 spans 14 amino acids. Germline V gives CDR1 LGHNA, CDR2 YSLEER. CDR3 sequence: CASSPSIGTDTQYF. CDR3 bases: TGCGCCAGCAGCCCGTCTATTGGCACAGATACGCAGTATTTT.

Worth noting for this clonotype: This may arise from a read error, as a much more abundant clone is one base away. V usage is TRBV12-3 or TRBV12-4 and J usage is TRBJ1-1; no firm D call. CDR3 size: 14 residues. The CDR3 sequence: CASSSSDANTKAFF. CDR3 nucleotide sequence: TGTGCCAGCAGCTCTTCCGATGCGAACACTAAAGCTTTCTTT.